This entry lists 17 T cell receptor beta chains sequenced from one sample in a study of regulatory T cells in long-lasting Graves disease. As to time point: newly diagnosed GD, antithyroid drugs for less than 3 months. Extracted PBMC RNA gave rise to the TCR library. Building of the TCR beta libraries involved iRepertoire HTBI primers and Arm-PCR of CDR3 regions. TCRdb used MiXCR to reprocess the multiplex PCR reads, holding one entry per CDR3 protein. The data show approximately 470,000 distinct CDR3 sequences, 15% to 20% seen once. The same specimen was also included in a second study, on T cells in Graves' hyperthyroidism and ophthalmopathy.

The sequences come from peripheral blood mononuclear cells (PBMCs), collected at new diagnosis, from a patient treated with antithyroid drugs. These receptor sequences come from a middle-aged man with Graves disease.

This clonotype appeared many times. The J gene is TRBJ1-2, the V gene TRBV3-1; 7 positions agree with TRBD1. Germline values: CDR1 LGHDT, CDR2 YNNKEL (reference sequence). The J segment lost 8 bases and the V segment lost 3 bases, leaving 9 bases of the junction unmatched. The CDR3 extends over 14 amino acids. CDR3 in DNA: TGTGCCAGCAGCCAGAGACAGGGAAGTGGCGGCTACACCTTC. Residues: CASSQRQGSGGYTF. Full variable domain (rest looked up from reference TRBV3-1 and TRBJ1-2): DTAVSQTPKYLVTQMGNDKSIKCEQNLGHDTMYWYKQDSKKFLKIMFSYNNKELIINETVPNRFSPKSPDKAHLNLHINSLELGDSAVYFCASSQRQGSGGYTFGSGTRLTVV.

The rearrangement links TRBV19 to TRBJ2-2; D gene ambiguous. The V end lost 4 bases, the J end lost 3 bases, and 12 bases lay between the germline ends. The CDR3 has 15 residues. CDR1 and CDR2 (germline): LNHDA, SQIVND (reference sequence). DNA of the CDR3: TGTGCCAGTAGTACTCCAGGATTCTACACCGGGGAGCTGTTTTTT. The encoded protein is CASSTPGFYTGELFF.

The chain has TRBV20-1 and TRBJ2-7; 11 nucleotides agree with TRBD2. The CDR3 has 14 residues. The V gene's germline CDR1 is DFQATT and CDR2 SNEGSKA (reference sequence). J lost 2 bases, V lost 6 bases, and 6 bases had no gene match. The CDR3, as DNA: TGCAGTGCCGGGTTAGCGGGAGGGGCCTACGAGCAGTACTTC. It specifies CSAGLAGGAYEQYF.

This clonotype was counted many times. The chain links TRBV3-1 to TRBJ1-2, with D uncertain. Germline CDR1 is LGHDT and CDR2 is YNNKEL (reference sequence). The CDR3 loop spans 12 amino acids. The V end was cut by 3 bases, the J end by 7 bases, with 9 bases between. As DNA, the CDR3 is TGTGCCAGCAGCCAGGGTTTCGGTGGCTACACCTTC. Amino acid sequence: CASSQGFGGYTF.

This clonotype was seen ten or more times. This chain links TRBV28 with TRBJ2-7, with unresolved D. The CDR3 consists of 14 residues. The germline V gene encodes CDR1 MDHEN and CDR2 SYDVKM. Trimming removed 3 bases at V and 4 bases at J, with 13 bases between. The CDR3 coding sequence is TGTGCCAGCAGTTTGTCCTCGTTACGTTACGAGCAGTACTTC. The encoded protein is CASSLSSLRYEQYF.

The sample holds many counts of this clonotype. The V gene is TRBV2, the J gene TRBJ2-3; TRBD1 matches at 7 bases. V was clipped by 5 bases and J by 3 bases; unmatched bases: 8. Germline values: CDR1 SNHLY, CDR2 FYNNEI. The CDR3 runs to 15 residues. The CDR3 region has the DNA TGTGCCAGCAGTACGACCGGGACAGATACAGATACGCAGTATTTT. This sequence encodes CASSTTGTDTDTQYF.

In its sample, this clonotype was seen many times. The gene calls are TRBV7-8 and TRBJ1-2, with a tentative D call TRBD1 (5 bases). The CDR3 runs to 15 residues. Trimming shortened V by 5 bases and J by 7 bases, and 20 bases separated the two germline ends. The germline V gene has CDR1 SGHVS and CDR2 FQNEAQ. For the CDR3, the DNA is TGTGCCAGCAGCCCCTCGGGACGGCCTCTGGTTGGCTACACCTTC. This codes for CASSPSGRPLVGYTF.

This chain links TRBV24-1 with TRBJ2-5; weak D call: TRBD2 (6 bases). V lost 1 base to trimming and J lost 0 bases, with 8 bases between them. The CDR3 has 15 residues. The germline V gene has CDR1 KGHDR and CDR2 SFDVKD. The CDR3 loop is CATSDFRGNQETQYF. For the CDR3, the DNA is TGTGCCACCAGTGATTTTCGGGGGAACCAAGAGACCCAGTACTTC.

This clonotype came up a few times. The chain combines TRBV7-8 with TRBJ2-5; 10 bases are a match to TRBD2. The V segment lost 5 bases and the J segment 4 bases; nucleotides outside the gene matches: 13. The germline gives CDR1 SGHVS, CDR2 FQNEAQ. This CDR3 comprises 17 residues. CDR3 DNA: TGTGCCAGCAGCCGTCTAGCTAGCGGGAGATTTGTAGAGACCCAGTACTTC. The encoded protein is CASSRLASGRFVETQYF.

This clonotype was found many times. The V call is TRBV5-6, the J call TRBJ2-3; D is uncertain. Trimming left V 2 bases short and J 4 bases short, with 11 bases between. CDR1 is SGHDT, CDR2 YYEEEE, per germline. The CDR3 is 14 amino acids. The CDR3 region is CASSLPFSADTQYF. The DNA of the CDR3 is TGTGCCAGCAGCTTACCCTTCAGTGCAGATACGCAGTATTTT.

V is TRBV29-1 and J is TRBJ2-1; 9 bases are shared with TRBD2. TRBJ2-7 matches the DNA end more closely, so the J call is doubtful. Germline loops: CDR1 SQVTM, CDR2 ANQGSEA. This CDR3 is 17 amino acids long. CDR3 in DNA: TGCAGCGTTGAAGATCCAGAGCGGGAGGCCTCCTACAATGAGCAGTACTTC. Residues: CSVEDPEREASYNEQYF.

This clonotype was found many times. This rearrangement joins TRBV11-2 to TRBJ1-1; D is uncertain. With 3 bases removed from V and 4 bases from J, the gap between germline ends came to 9 bases. Germline CDR1 and CDR2: SGHAT and FQNNGV. The CDR3 spans 13 residues. CDR3 sequence (DNA): TGTGCCAGCAGCTTTCAACCGGGCACTGAAGCTTTCTTT. It is translated as CASSFQPGTEAFF.

For the CDR3, the DNA is TGTGCCAGTAGTATCGAGCGGGTACGGGTCTACGAGCAGTACTTC. This codes for CASSIERVRVYEQYF. The chain employs TRBV19 and TRBJ2-7, with D possibly being TRBD2 (6 bases). Germline lookup yields CDR1 LNHDA and CDR2 SQIVND (reference sequence). V was shortened by 3 bases and J by 3 bases, with 15 bases between the two germline ends. The CDR3 is 15 amino acids.

This chain links TRBV5-5 with TRBJ2-1, with TRBD2 matching 7 bases. V lost 2 bases and J lost 4; bases outside the gene matches: 6. CDR3 length equals 15 residues. Germline CDR1 is SGHKS and CDR2 is YYEKEE (reference sequence). CDR3 loop: CASSFKWGGYNEQFF. In nucleotides, the CDR3 is TGTGCCAGCAGCTTCAAATGGGGGGGATACAATGAGCAGTTCTTC.

This clonotype was seen ten or more times. The rearrangement uses TRBV20-1 and TRBJ2-7, with D perhaps TRBD1 (5 bases). With 0 bases removed from V and 2 bases from J, the gap between germline ends came to 14 bases. The CDR3 runs to 15 residues. Germline CDR1 and CDR2: DFQATT and SNEGSKA (reference sequence). The CDR3 DNA follows: TGCAGTGCTAGAGATAGGGGTGCTAAACCCTACGAGCAGTACTTC. Protein sequence: CSARDRGAKPYEQYF.

The V call is TRBV9, the J call TRBJ2-3, with TRBD1 matching 8 bases. The germline V gene has CDR1 SGDLS and CDR2 YYNGEE. V trimming: 3 bases; J trimming: 1 base; junction bases outside the gene matches: 7. CDR3 length equals 16 residues. The CDR3 DNA is TGTGCCAGCAGCGACGACAGGGGATGGGGCACAGATACGCAGTATTTT. Amino acid sequence: CASSDDRGWGTDTQYF.

This clonotype was picked up many times. V is TRBV27 and J is TRBJ2-7, with D unresolved. The germline CDR1 and CDR2 sequences are MNHEY and SMNVEV (reference sequence). The CDR3 is 15 amino acids. Trimming stripped 3 bases from V and 2 bases from J, with 14 bases between. The CDR3, as DNA: TGTGCCAGCAGTTTGGCCCCTGGTAGGCCCTACGAGCAGTACTTC. Translated, it gives CASSLAPGRPYEQYF.